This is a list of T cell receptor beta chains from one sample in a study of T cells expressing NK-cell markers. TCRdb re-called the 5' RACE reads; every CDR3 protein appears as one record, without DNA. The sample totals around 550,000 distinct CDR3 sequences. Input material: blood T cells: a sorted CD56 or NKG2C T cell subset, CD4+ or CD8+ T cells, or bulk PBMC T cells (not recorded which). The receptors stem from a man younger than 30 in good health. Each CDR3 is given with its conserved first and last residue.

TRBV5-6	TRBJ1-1	CASSFLGHLNTEAFF
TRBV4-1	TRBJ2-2	CASSQDIAGVAGELFF
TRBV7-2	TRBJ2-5	CASSPTVQETQYF
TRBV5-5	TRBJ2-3	CASSLSRVGNADTQYF
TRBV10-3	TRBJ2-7	CAISEGQGAREQYF
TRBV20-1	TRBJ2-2	CSARVLGRDDTGELFF
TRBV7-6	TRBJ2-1	CASSPTPTGGLQFF
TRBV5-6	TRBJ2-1	CASSRLGQGPWVGQFF
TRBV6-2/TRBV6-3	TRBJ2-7	CASSYRAGDVSYEQYF
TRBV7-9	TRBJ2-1	CASSLALGRNNEQFF
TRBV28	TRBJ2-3	CASSPSGTHLTDTQYF
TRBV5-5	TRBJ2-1	CASRLAGTLSYNEQFF
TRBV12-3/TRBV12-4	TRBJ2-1	CASTQSSGPQGEQFF
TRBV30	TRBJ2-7	CAWSVRTYSYEQYF
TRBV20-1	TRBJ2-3	CSARGGGGLGDTQYF
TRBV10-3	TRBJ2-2	CAISEPGDGYTGELFF
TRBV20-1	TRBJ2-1	CSARDLDGGATFGNEQFF
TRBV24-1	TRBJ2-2	CATSDFFQGENTGELFF
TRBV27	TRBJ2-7	CASSLHSSGRLEQYF
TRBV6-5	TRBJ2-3	CASTLSDTQYF
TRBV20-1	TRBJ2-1	CSALRTSGRYEQFF
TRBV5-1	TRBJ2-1	CASSLTLGQGAGEQFF
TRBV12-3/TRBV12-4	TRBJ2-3	CATIGGLEADTQYF
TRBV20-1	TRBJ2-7	CSAREPRTGGPIQYYEQYF
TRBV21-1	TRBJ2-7	CASSPPTRAISYEQYF
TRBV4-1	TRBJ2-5	CASSQAWGRDVETQYF
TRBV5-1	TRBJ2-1	CASSFSSGRAMDEQFF
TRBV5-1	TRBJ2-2	CASSTAPGGNTGELFF
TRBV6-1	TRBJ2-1	CASGPDRVHNEQFF
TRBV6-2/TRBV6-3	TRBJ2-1	CASSYRETRGRNEQFF
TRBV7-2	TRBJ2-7	CASSFNPGVHYEQYF
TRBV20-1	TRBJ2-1	CSALSGSRYEQFF
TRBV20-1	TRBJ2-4	CSAPPGVGDLNIQYF
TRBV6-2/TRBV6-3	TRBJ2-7	CASSWGRTGTGVYEQYF
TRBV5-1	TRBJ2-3	CATSSGRAGTDTQYF
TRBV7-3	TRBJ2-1	CASRTGTGDYNEQFF
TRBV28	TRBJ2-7	CASRLTGAAAYEQYF
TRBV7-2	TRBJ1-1	CASSTGHFPTEAFF
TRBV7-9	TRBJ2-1	CASSFEGTSGDNEQFF
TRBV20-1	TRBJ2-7	CSAQKGDYHYEQYF
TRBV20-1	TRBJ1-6	CSANVGSSYNSPLHF
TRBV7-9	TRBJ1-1	CASSQTSEIWRFF
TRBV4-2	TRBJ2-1	CASSQVPQRNNEQFF
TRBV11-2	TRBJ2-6	CASSLRWTGVSGANVLTF
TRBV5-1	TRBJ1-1	CASSLDPRGHFTEAFF
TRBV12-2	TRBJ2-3	CASPYTRAGGTDTQYF
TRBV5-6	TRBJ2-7	CASSRDGRSYEQYF
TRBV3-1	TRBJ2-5	CASSQAGVNQETQYF
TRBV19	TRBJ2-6	CASTKGGQGTSGANVLTF
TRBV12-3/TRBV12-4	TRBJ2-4	CASRLTLIQYF
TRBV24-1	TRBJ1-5	CATSGQGNQPQHF
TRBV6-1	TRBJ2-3	CASSPPFTDTQYF
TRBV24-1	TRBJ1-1	CATRDYPSAEAFF
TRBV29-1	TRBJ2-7	CSVGSKNHEQYF
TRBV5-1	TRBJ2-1	CASSDRTSGIHEQFF
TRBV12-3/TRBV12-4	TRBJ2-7	CASSSGIHEQYF
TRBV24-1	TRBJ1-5	CATSSKGGSNQPQHF
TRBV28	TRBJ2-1	CASSTRISKQFF
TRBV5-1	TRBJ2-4	CASSQQSGTRLAKNIQYF
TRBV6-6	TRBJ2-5	CASRSFGQETQYF